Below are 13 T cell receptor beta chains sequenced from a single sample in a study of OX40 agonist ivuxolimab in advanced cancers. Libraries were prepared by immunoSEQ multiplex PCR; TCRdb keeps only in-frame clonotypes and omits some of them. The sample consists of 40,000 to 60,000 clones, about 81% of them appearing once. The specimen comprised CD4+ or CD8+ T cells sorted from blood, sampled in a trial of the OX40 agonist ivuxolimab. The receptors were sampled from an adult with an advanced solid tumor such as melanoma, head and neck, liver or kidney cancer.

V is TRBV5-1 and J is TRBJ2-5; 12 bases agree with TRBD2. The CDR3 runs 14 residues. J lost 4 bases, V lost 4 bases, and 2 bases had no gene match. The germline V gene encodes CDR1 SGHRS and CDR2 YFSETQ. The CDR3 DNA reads TGCGCCAGCAGCGCGGGACTAGCGGGAGAGACCCAGTACTTC. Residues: CASSAGLAGETQYF.

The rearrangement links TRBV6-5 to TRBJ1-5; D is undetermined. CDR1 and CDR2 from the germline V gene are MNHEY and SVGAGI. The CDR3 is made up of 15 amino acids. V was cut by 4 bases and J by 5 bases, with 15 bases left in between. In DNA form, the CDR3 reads TGTGCCAGCAGTTCCTCGGGGAGCCACTATCAGCCCCAGCATTTT. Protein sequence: CASSSSGSHYQPQHF.

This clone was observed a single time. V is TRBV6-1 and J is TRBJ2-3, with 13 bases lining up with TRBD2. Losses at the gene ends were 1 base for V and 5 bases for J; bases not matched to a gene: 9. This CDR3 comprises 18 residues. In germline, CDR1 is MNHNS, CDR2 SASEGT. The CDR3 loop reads CASSEEGGLAGVRDTQYF. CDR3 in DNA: TGTGCCAGCAGTGAAGAGGGCGGACTAGCGGGAGTTAGAGATACGCAGTATTTT.

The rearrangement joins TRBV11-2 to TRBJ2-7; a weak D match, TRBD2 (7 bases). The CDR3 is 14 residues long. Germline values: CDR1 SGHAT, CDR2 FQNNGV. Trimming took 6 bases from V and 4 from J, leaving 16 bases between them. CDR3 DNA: TGTGCCAGCAGAGGGGGGGACAAAGAGTACGAGCAGTACTTC. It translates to CASRGGDKEYEQYF.

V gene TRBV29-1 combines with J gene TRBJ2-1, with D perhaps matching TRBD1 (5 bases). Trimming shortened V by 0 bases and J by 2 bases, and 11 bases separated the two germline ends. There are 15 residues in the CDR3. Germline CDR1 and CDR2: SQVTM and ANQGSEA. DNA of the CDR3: TGCAGCGTTGAAGATCACAGGAGACCCTACAATGAGCAGTTCTTC. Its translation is CSVEDHRRPYNEQFF.

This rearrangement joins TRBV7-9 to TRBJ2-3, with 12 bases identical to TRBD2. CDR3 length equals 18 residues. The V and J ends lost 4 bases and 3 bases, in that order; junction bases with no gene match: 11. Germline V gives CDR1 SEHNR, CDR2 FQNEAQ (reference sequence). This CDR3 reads CASSWGAGLAGRTDTQYF. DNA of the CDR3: TGTGCCAGCAGCTGGGGCGCGGGACTAGCGGGTAGAACAGATACGCAGTATTTT.

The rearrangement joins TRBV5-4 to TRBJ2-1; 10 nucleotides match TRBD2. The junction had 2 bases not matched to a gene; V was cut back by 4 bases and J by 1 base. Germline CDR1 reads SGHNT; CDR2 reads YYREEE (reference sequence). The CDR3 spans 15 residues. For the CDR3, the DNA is TGTGCCAGCAGCCCGGGACTAGCGTCCTACAATGAGCAGTTCTTC. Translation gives CASSPGLASYNEQFF.

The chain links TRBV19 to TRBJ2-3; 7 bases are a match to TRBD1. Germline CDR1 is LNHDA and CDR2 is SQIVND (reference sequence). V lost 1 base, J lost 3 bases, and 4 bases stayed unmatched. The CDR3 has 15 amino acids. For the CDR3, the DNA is TGTGCCAGTAGTATAGGCACAGGGGAGACAGATACGCAGTATTTT. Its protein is CASSIGTGETDTQYF.

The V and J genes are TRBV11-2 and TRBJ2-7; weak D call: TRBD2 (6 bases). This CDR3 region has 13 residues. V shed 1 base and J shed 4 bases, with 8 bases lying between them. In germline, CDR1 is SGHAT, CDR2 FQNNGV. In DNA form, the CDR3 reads TGTGCCAGCAGCTTAGTGGAGGGGTACGAGCAGTACTTC. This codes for CASSLVEGYEQYF.

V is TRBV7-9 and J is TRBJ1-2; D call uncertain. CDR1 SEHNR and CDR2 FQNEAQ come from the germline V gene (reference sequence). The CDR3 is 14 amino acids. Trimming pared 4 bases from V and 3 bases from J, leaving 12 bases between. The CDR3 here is CASSYSGDDYGYTF. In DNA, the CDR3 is TGTGCCAGCAGCTATAGTGGGGATGACTATGGCTACACCTTC.

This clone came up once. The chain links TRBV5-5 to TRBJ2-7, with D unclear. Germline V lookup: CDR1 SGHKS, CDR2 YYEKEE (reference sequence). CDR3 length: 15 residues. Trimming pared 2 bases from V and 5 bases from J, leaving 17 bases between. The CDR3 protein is CASSFSGRLVHEQYF. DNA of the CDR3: TGTGCCAGCAGCTTTAGTGGCCGGTTGGTCCACGAGCAGTACTTC. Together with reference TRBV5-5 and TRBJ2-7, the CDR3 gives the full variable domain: DAGVTQSPTHLIKTRGQQVTLRCSPISGHKSVSWYQQVLGQGPQFIFQYYEKEERGRGNFPDRFSARQFPNYSSELNVNALLLGDSALYLCASSFSGRLVHEQYFGPGTRLTVT.

CDR3 DNA sequence: TGCGCCAGCAGTGTGGTAACTGAAGCTTTCTTT. Translation gives CASSVVTEAFF. This chain links TRBV10-1 with TRBJ1-1; no clear D. The V end was cut by 4 bases, the J end by 5 bases, with 5 bases between. CDR1 and CDR2 (germline): WNHNN, SYGVQD (reference sequence). This CDR3 region has 11 residues.

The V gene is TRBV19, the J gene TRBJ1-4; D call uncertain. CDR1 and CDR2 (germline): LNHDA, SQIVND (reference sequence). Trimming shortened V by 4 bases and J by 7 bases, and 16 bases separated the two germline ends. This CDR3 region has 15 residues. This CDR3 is CASSTRGRLIEKLFF. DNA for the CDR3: TGTGCCAGTAGTACCCGAGGCAGGCTGATTGAAAAACTGTTTTTT.